The T cell receptor beta chain described here comes from a study of cytomegalovirus exposure and HLA in healthy donors. The wider study: For the 300 to 400 genotyped donors, 80% to 90% fell within the Caucasian-associated ancestry cluster. Study-level points and caveats: In a later analysis, HLA-C alleles had the fewest associated TCRs, DRB1 alleles the most. Across donors, presence/absence analyses took sequencing depth to be roughly uniform. Relative to equally common others, HLA-associated TCR beta chains showed greater clonal expansion in a later analysis.

As concerns this clone: The antigen remains undetermined.

The CDR3 is made up of 17 amino acids. V shed 0 bases and J 5 bases; nucleotides not matched to a gene: 8. Germline assignment: CDR1 SGHTA and CDR2 FQGNSA. The study ran its PCR with 60 Vbeta and 13 Jbeta primers. Repertoires were generated with immunoSEQ multiplex PCR, while TCRdb's copy carries only in-frame clones and drops some. The sample has approximately 150,000 clones, approximately 80% seen once. The rearrangement links TRBV7-2 to TRBJ1-2; TRBD1 aligns across 11 bases. The sequence derives from a male donor in good health and CMV-seropositive. Material for sequencing was PBMCs. The CDR3 DNA reads TGTGCCAGCAGCTTAGCAGTCGGGACAGGGGGAGGATATGGCTACACCTTC. Residues: CASSLAVGTGGGYGYTF.